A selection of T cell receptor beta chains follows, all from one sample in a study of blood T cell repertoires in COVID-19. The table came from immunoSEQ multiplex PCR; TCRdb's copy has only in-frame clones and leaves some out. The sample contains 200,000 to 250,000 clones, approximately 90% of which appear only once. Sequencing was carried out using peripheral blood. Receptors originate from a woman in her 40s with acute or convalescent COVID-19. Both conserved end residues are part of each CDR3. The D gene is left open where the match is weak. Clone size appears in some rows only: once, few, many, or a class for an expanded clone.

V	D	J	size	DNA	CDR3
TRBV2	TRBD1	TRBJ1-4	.	TGTGCCAGCAGTGGACAGGGGGCAGCTGAAAAACTGTTTTTT	CASSGQGAAEKLFF
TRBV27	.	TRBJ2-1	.	TGTGCCAGCAGTAGGGAGACAGGCGCCAACAATGAGCAGTTCTTC	CASSRETGANNEQFF
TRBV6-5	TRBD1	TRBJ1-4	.	TGTGCCAGCAGCGAGACAGGGTCGAATGAAAAACTGTTTTTT	CASSETGSNEKLFF
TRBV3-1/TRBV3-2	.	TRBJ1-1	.	TGTGCCAGCAGCCTCCTTCGGGGCACTGAAGCTTTCTTT	CASSLLRGTEAFF
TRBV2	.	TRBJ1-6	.	TGTGCCAGCAGCCCCACGGAGTGGAAGGATACAGGATCACCCCTCCACTTT	CASSPTEWKDTGSPLHF
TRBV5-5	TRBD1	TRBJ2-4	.	TGTGCCAGCAGCTTGGTAACAGGGGGTACCAAAAACATTCAGTACTTC	CASSLVTGGTKNIQYF
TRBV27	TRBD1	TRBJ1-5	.	TGTGCCAGCAGTCGGACAGGTCCCCAGCCCCAGCATTTT	CASSRTGPQPQHF
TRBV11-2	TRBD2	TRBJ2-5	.	TGTGCCAGCAGCGTACGGGGGGTTTCTTCGGAGACCCAGTACTTC	CASSVRGVSSETQYF
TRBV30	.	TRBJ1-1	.	TGTGCCTGGACGGGGTTAGGCCCGAACACTGAAGCTTTCTTT	CAWTGLGPNTEAFF
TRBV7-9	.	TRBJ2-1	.	TGTGCCAGCAGCTTTCGGGGTTTTCTCTCGGACCCGCAGTTCTTC	CASSFRGFLSDPQFF
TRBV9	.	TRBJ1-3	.	TGTGCCAGCAGCCCTAGGGGCTACTCTGGAAACACCATATATTTT	CASSPRGYSGNTIYF
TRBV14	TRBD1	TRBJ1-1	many	TGTGCCAGCAGCCAAGGTGTGTTAGACAGGGGGCTATTTACGCACACTGAAGCTTTCTTT	CASSQGVLDRGLFTHTEAFF
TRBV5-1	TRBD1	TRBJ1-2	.	TGCGCCAGCAGCCCCCCAGGGGGAGGTGGCTATGGCTACACCTTC	CASSPPGGGGYGYTF
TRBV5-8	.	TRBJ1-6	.	TGTGCCAGCAGCTCAGGTTTGAGCTCCTATAATTCACCCCTCCACTTT	CASSSGLSSYNSPLHF
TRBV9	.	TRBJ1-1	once	TGTGCCAGCAGCGTAGGACAGCTTACCTTCACTGAAGCTTTCTTT	CASSVGQLTFTEAFF
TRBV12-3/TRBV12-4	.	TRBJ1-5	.	TGTGCCAGCAGTTTAGGGGGGCTTCAGCCCCAGCATTTT	CASSLGGLQPQHF
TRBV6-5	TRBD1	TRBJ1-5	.	TGTGCCACCGGACAGGGCTTACAGCCCCAGCATTTT	CATGQGLQPQHF
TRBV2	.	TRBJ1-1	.	TGTGCCAGCGAGGGTCCCCGAAGCCCTGAAGCTTTCTTT	CASEGPRSPEAFF
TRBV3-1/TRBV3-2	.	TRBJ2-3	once	TGTGCCAGCAGTTGGGGCGGGACGCTGCAGTATTTT	CASSWGGTLQYF
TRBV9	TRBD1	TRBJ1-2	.	TGTGCCAGCAGCGTAGGGACAGGGTCGACAGGCTACACCTTC	CASSVGTGSTGYTF
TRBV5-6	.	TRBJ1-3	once	TGTGCCAGCAGTCGTCTGGAGAGCTCTGGAAACACCATATATTTT	CASSRLESSGNTIYF
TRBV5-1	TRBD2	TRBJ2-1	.	TGCGCCAGCAGCCTGATGACGGGGGGTAGTCGGAATGAGCAGTTCTTC	CASSLMTGGSRNEQFF
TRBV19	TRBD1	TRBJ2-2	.	TGTGCCAGTAGACAGGGGCCCCGGGAGCTGTTTTTT	CASRQGPRELFF
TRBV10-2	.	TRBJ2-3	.	TGCGCCAGCAGTCCTATGGACAGCTATAGCACAGATACGCAGTATTTT	CASSPMDSYSTDTQYF
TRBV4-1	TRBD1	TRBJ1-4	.	TGCGCCAGCAGCCAGCCGGGACAGCCCTCAAAACTGTTTTTT	CASSQPGQPSKLFF
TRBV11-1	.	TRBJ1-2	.	TGTGCCAGCAGCTTATCGAGGTCTTTTGGCTACACCTTC	CASSLSRSFGYTF
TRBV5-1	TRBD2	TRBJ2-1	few	TGCGCCAGCAGCTTGTTGACTAGCGGGGGGTACAATGAGCAGTTCTTC	CASSLLTSGGYNEQFF
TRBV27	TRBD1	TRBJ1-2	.	TGTGCCAGCAGTACAGGGGAATATGGCTACACCTTC	CASSTGEYGYTF
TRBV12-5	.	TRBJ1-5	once	TGTGCTAGTGGTTTGTCCCCCAGGGAATCGGATCAGCCCCAGCATTTT	CASGLSPRESDQPQHF
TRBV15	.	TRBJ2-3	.	TGTGCCACCAGCAGAGCCCAAAGGAGGAGTATTACGCAGTATTTT	CATSRAQRRSITQYF
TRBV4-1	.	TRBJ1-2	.	TGCGCCAGCAGCCAACCTACCGCGGGCAGAGGCTATGGCTACACCTTC	CASSQPTAGRGYGYTF
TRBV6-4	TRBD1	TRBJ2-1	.	TGTGCCAGCAGTCCCCTAGGGAGAGGACAGGGTTACAATGAGCAGTTCTTC	CASSPLGRGQGYNEQFF
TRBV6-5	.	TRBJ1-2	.	TGTGCCAGCAGTTACTCCCAGGGGGGCTACACCTTC	CASSYSQGGYTF
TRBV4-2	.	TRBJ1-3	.	TGTGCCAGCAGCCAAGACGAGATCTCTGGAAACACCATATATTTT	CASSQDEISGNTIYF
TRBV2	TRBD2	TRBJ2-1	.	TGTGCCAGCAGTGAAGGACGATCTAGCGGGGGGGCAAGGCAGTTCTTC	CASSEGRSSGGARQFF
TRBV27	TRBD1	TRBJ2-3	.	TGTGCCAGCAGTTTTCCCGGACAGGGGGTTAGCACAGATACGCAGTATTTT	CASSFPGQGVSTDTQYF
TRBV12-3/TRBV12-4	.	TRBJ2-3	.	TGTGCCAGCGGCTTGACGGGTCATACGCAGTATTTT	CASGLTGHTQYF